This T cell receptor beta chain derives from a study of T-cell memory formation after mild COVID-19. Background on the study: Across donors, TCR clusters were largely donor specific. Whole-study results and caveats: Shrinking CD4+ clones resided mostly in CM and EM, and CD8+ ones in EMRA. For second-wave clones that peaked at day 37, SARS-CoV-2 specificity went unverified. Contracting clones from day 15 to 85 showed balanced CD4/CD8; later expanders favored CD4+.

The V gene end was trimmed by 8 bases and the J gene end by 6 bases; junction bases not matched to a gene: 11. The CDR3 covers 14 residues. Germline assignment: CDR1 SQVTM and CDR2 ANQGSEA. With respect to this clonotype: Its matching antigen is unknown.

TCRdb analysed the 5' RACE reads with MiXCR anew, one entry per CDR3 protein. The repertoire holds around 440,000 distinct CDR3 sequences, with 15% to 20% as singletons. The TCR originated in an adult woman who had mild COVID-19 (a few samples of this study predate the infection). Cell type and time point are not known. Sequenced input: PBMCs or a T cell subset sorted from them (not recorded which). The V gene is TRBV29-1, the J gene TRBJ2-3, with 10 nucleotides matching TRBD2. CDR3 amino acids: CSIASGGRRDTQYF. DNA of the CDR3: TGCAGCATCGCTAGCGGGGGCCGGAGGGATACGCAGTATTTT.